These T cell receptor beta chains were read from a single sample in a study of cytomegalovirus exposure and HLA in healthy donors. Generated by immunoSEQ multiplex PCR, the TCRdb table keeps only in-frame clones and is missing some. This table holds roughly 120,000 clones, about 72% found once. Input material: PBMCs. Receptors originate from a man between 45 and 60 years old in good health and CMV-seropositive. Both conserved end residues are part of each CDR3. The D gene is left open where the match is weak. Clone size is shown for a subset of rows, as once, few, many or a class of expanded clone.

clone_size	d_call	j_call	v_call	cdr3_nt	cdr3_aa
.	TRBD1	TRBJ1-4	TRBV7-9	TGTGCCAGCAGCTGGGACAGGGCAACTAATGAAAAACTGTTTTTT	CASSWDRATNEKLFF
.	TRBD2	TRBJ2-1	TRBV9	TGTGCCAGCAGCGGGGGTCGGGGGGACTACAATGAGCAGTTCTTC	CASSGGRGDYNEQFF
.	.	TRBJ1-3	TRBV4-1	TGCGCCAGCAGCCCTCCAAACAGGGACTCTGGAAACACCATATATTTT	CASSPPNRDSGNTIYF
.	.	TRBJ1-1	TRBV30	TGTGCCTGGAAGCGGGGGCTGAACACTGAAGCTTTCTTT	CAWKRGLNTEAFF
.	.	TRBJ1-2	TRBV5-4	TGTGCCAGCAGCTACACAAACAGGCCAGACGCCGGCTACACCTTC	CASSYTNRPDAGYTF
.	.	TRBJ2-1	TRBV5-1	TGCGCCAGCAGCTTCGAGCGGAGCTACAATGAGCAGTTCTTC	CASSFERSYNEQFF
.	TRBD1	TRBJ1-2	TRBV2	TGTGCCAGCAGTGATGTACGAGGGGGCGCGAGGTTCCATCCCTATGGCTACACCTTC	CASSDVRGGARFHPYGYTF
few	.	TRBJ1-1	TRBV29-1	TGCAGCGTTAAATGGGCGAGGGACACTGAAGCTTTCTTT	CSVKWARDTEAFF
.	.	TRBJ1-1	TRBV29-1	TGCAGCGTTGTAGTCCTTGAAGCTTTCTTT	CSVVVLEAFF
.	.	TRBJ2-7	TRBV28	TGTGCCAGCAGCCGGGGTTCCCACTCCTACGAGCAGTACTTC	CASSRGSHSYEQYF
.	TRBD1	TRBJ1-2	TRBV7-9	TGTGCCAGCAGCCAACGCGGGACAGTGGGCTATGGCTACACCTTC	CASSQRGTVGYGYTF
.	.	TRBJ1-2	TRBV19	TGTGCCAGTAGTATGCTCAGGGATATCTATGGCTACACCTTC	CASSMLRDIYGYTF
.	.	TRBJ1-2	TRBV29-1	TGCAGCGTTGTGGCCCCCAGGGGTGGCTACACCTTC	CSVVAPRGGYTF
few	TRBD1	TRBJ2-3	TRBV28	TGTGCCAGCAGGGGGACAGGGAGTAAGGATACGCAGTATTTT	CASRGTGSKDTQYF
.	TRBD1	TRBJ2-1	TRBV5-1	TGCGCCAGCAGAGTAGGACAGGGGTCCTACAATGAGCAGTTCTTC	CASRVGQGSYNEQFF
.	.	TRBJ1-2	TRBV5-8	TGTGCCAGCAGCCTCCTACAGGGAAGTGGCTACACCTTC	CASSLLQGSGYTF
.	TRBD2	TRBJ2-3	TRBV6-6	TGTGCCAGTACCGGGCGGGAGGACAACACAGATACGCAGTATTTT	CASTGREDNTDTQYF
few	TRBD2	TRBJ2-3	TRBV28	TGTGCCAGCAGTCCAACGCTATTGACTAGCGGGAGAACAGATACGCAGTATTTT	CASSPTLLTSGRTDTQYF
.	.	TRBJ1-6	TRBV27	TGTGCCAGCCGGCAGGCGGGAGCAGAAAGAAATTCACCCCTCCACTTT	CASRQAGAERNSPLHF
.	.	TRBJ2-2	TRBV18	TGTGCCAGCTCACCACCCGGGACACCGAACACCGGGGAGCTGTTTTTT	CASSPPGTPNTGELFF
.	.	TRBJ1-4	TRBV6-1	TGTGCCACCCGTCTAGCGCTCGGTCGGGAAAAACTGTTTTTT	CATRLALGREKLFF
.	.	TRBJ1-4	TRBV6-6	TGTGCCAGCAGTTCACTACGGGGGGTTAATGAAAAACTGTTTTTT	CASSSLRGVNEKLFF
few	.	TRBJ2-3	TRBV6-5	TGTGCCAGCTCTCCTTCCCCAGATACGCAGTATTTT	CASSPSPDTQYF
.	.	TRBJ1-4	TRBV19	TGTGCCAGTAGTACTCCCCGGGAGGGGAGTAATGAAAAACTGTTTTTT	CASSTPREGSNEKLFF
few	TRBD2	TRBJ2-2	TRBV7-2	TGTGCCAGCAGCCTCGACGGACTAGCGGGGGTGACCGGGGAGCTGTTTTTT	CASSLDGLAGVTGELFF
.	.	TRBJ2-6	TRBV9	TGTGCCAGCAGCGTAGGGCGGGTGGGCTCTGGGGCCAACGTCCTGACTTTC	CASSVGRVGSGANVLTF
.	.	TRBJ1-1	TRBV6-5	TGTGCCAGCAGTTCTACAGATAACACTGAAGCTTTCTTT	CASSSTDNTEAFF
.	TRBD2	TRBJ2-3	TRBV5-4	TGTGCCAGCAGCGGGGGGGTTGGTAGCGGGGTGTGGGCAGATACGCAGTATTTT	CASSGGVGSGVWADTQYF
.	TRBD2	TRBJ2-3	TRBV9	TGTGCCAGCAATGCGGGAGGGGGCACAGATACGCAGTATTTT	CASNAGGGTDTQYF
.	.	TRBJ2-7	TRBV5-1	TGCGCCAGCAGCTTCTCAGGGGCGTCGGTCTACGAGCAGTACTTC	CASSFSGASVYEQYF
.	.	TRBJ2-1	TRBV11-2	TGTGCCAGCAGCGAACAGGGTTTCGACAATGAGCAGTTCTTC	CASSEQGFDNEQFF
.	.	TRBJ2-7	TRBV6-7	TGTGCCAGCCGTGGACAGGGAGGACTAGGCGGACCCTACGAGCAGTACTTC	CASRGQGGLGGPYEQYF
.	TRBD2	TRBJ2-7	TRBV4-1	TGCGCCAGCAGCCCCGGACTAGCGGGAGCAGAAGAGCAGTACTTC	CASSPGLAGAEEQYF
.	.	TRBJ1-1	TRBV7-9	TGTGCCAGCAGCTTAACGGGGGACACTGAAGCTTTCTTT	CASSLTGDTEAFF
.	TRBD1	TRBJ1-4	TRBV29-1	TGCAGCGTGGGACAGGGCCGGGAAAAACTGTTTTTT	CSVGQGREKLFF
.	TRBD2	TRBJ2-3	TRBV5-1	TGCGCCAGCAACTTCGGGGGGGGGAGCACAGATACGCAGTATTTT	CASNFGGGSTDTQYF
.	TRBD2	TRBJ2-1	TRBV7-9	TGTGCCAGCAGCCGGACTAGCGGGAGAGGTTACAATGAGCAGTTCTTC	CASSRTSGRGYNEQFF
.	.	TRBJ2-7	TRBV9	TGTGCCAGCAGCGTAGAACAGGGCTTTATCGACGAGCAGTACTTC	CASSVEQGFIDEQYF
once	TRBD2	TRBJ2-2	TRBV9	TGTGCCAGCAGCGTAGAGAGCGGGGTGAACACCGGGGAGCTGTTTTTT	CASSVESGVNTGELFF
.	.	TRBJ1-6	TRBV15	TGTGCCACCAGCAGAGGCACATTGGATAATTCACCCCTCCACTTT	CATSRGTLDNSPLHF
.	.	TRBJ1-1	TRBV27	TGTGCCAGCAGTTTAATGTGGGCGAACACTGAAGCTTTCTTT	CASSLMWANTEAFF
few	TRBD1	TRBJ2-6	TRBV19	TGTGCCAGTAGTCCCCCGACAGGGACGGCTGGGGCCAACGTCCTGACTTTC	CASSPPTGTAGANVLTF
.	TRBD1	TRBJ1-2	TRBV7-8	TGTGCCAGCAGCTCGGGACAGGGGCCCTATGGCTACACCTTC	CASSSGQGPYGYTF
.	.	TRBJ1-6	TRBV6-6	TGTGCCAGCAGAGGCACAGGGAGCTCCTATAATTCACCCCTCCACTTT	CASRGTGSSYNSPLHF
once	TRBD2	TRBJ2-2	TRBV30	TGTGCCTGGAGCGGGACTAGCGGGAGTTCCGGGGAGCTGTTTTTT	CAWSGTSGSSGELFF
.	TRBD2	TRBJ2-7	TRBV28	TGTGCCAGCAGTGCATCACTAGCGGGGGCCTACGAGCAGTACTTC	CASSASLAGAYEQYF
.	TRBD1	TRBJ1-1	TRBV4-2	TGTGCCAGCAGCCAAGTTCCAGGGGGTTTGAACATGAACACTGAAGCTTTCTTT	CASSQVPGGLNMNTEAFF
.	.	TRBJ2-7	TRBV28	TGTGCCAGCCACGGGACTTACGAGCAGTACTTC	CASHGTYEQYF
once	.	TRBJ1-3	TRBV5-6	TGTGCCAGCAGTTTAAATGGAAACACCATATATTTT	CASSLNGNTIYF
.	.	TRBJ2-2	TRBV5-6	TGTGCCAGCAGCTTGGTCGGGAAGGGCACCGGGGAGCTGTTTTTT	CASSLVGKGTGELFF
.	TRBD2	TRBJ2-3	TRBV4-3	TGCGCCAGCAGCCAAACGGCCGGGACTAGCGGGAGTCGAGGCACAGATACGCAGTATTTT	CASSQTAGTSGSRGTDTQYF
.	.	TRBJ2-7	TRBV28	TGTGCCAGCAGTGAGAGAGACGAGCAGTACTTC	CASSERDEQYF
.	.	TRBJ2-7	TRBV4-2	TGTGCCAGCAGCCAAGATCGGTCTTCCCGCGAGCAGTACTTC	CASSQDRSSREQYF
.	TRBD2	TRBJ2-1	TRBV2	TGTGCCAGCTCGACTAGCGGGGGGATGAGCTCCTACAATGAGCAGTTCTTC	CASSTSGGMSSYNEQFF
once	.	TRBJ1-4	TRBV29-1	TGCAGCGTTGAACGGGGGGCGGAACTGTTTTTT	CSVERGAELFF
few	TRBD1	TRBJ1-5	TRBV6-5	TGTGCCAGCATTGAGTCAGGGGGAGGAAATCAGCCCCAGCATTTT	CASIESGGGNQPQHF
.	.	TRBJ1-5	TRBV30	TGTGCCTGGAGTGAACGGGTATATAGCAATCAGCCCCAGCATTTT	CAWSERVYSNQPQHF
.	TRBD1	TRBJ2-3	TRBV7-9	TGTGCCAGCCAGGGACAGATCACAGATACGCAGTATTTT	CASQGQITDTQYF
.	TRBD1	TRBJ2-1	TRBV30	TGTGCCTGGAGTCCGGACAGGGGCAATGAGCAGTTCTTC	CAWSPDRGNEQFF